A single sample gave rise to the 10 T cell receptor beta chains below, sequenced in a study of blood T cell repertoires in COVID-19. The repertoire was sequenced with immunoSEQ multiplex PCR; TCRdb's copy has only in-frame clones and lacks some. Among roughly 130,000 clones, less than 80% were seen once, and the ten largest hold 3.5% to 4.5%. Sequencing input: peripheral blood. These receptors all come from a man aged 60 to 69 with acute or convalescent COVID-19.

The chain couples TRBV12-3 or TRBV12-4 to TRBJ1-1; D uncertain. CDR3 length: 13 residues. Trimming stripped 2 bases from V and 10 bases from J, with 14 bases between. The CDR3 spells CASSLTGSPGAFF. The CDR3 coding sequence is TGTGCCAGCAGTTTAACGGGGAGCCCAGGAGCTTTCTTT.

The chain has TRBV7-3 and TRBJ1-1, with TRBD1 matching 7 bases. The CDR3 has 14 residues. The ends lost 8 bases at V and 0 bases at J; junction bases unmatched: 6. Germline-derived CDR1 and CDR2 are SGHTA and FQGTGA. For the CDR3, the DNA is TGTGCCAGCTCTGCCGGGACAGTGAACACTGAAGCTTTCTTT. It codes for CASSAGTVNTEAFF.

The rearrangement links TRBV7-6 to TRBJ2-2; 12 bases map to TRBD2. Trimming took 7 bases from V and 5 from J; bases not matched to a gene: 5. CDR3 length equals 15 residues. Looked up from germline, CDR1 is SGHVS and CDR2 is FNYEAQ. CDR3 protein: CASTLLAGGTGELFF. CDR3 nucleotide sequence: TGTGCCAGCACCCTACTAGCGGGAGGAACCGGGGAGCTGTTTTTT.

The CDR3 spells CASSSDQGRADTQYF. CDR3 in DNA: TGTGCCAGCAGCTCGGACCAGGGGAGAGCAGATACGCAGTATTTT. This chain links TRBV7-2 with TRBJ2-3, with D possibly being TRBD1 (6 bases). Germline CDR1 SGHTA, CDR2 FQGNSA. CDR3 size: 15 residues. Deletions cut 4 bases from V and 4 bases from J, with 15 bases between.

The chain carries TRBV28 and TRBJ1-5, with 8 positions matching TRBD1. This CDR3 is built from 14 residues. Germline trimming cut 8 bases from V and 11 bases from J; bases unmatched to any gene: 14. Germline V gene data show CDR1 as MDHEN and CDR2 as SYDVKM. In DNA, the CDR3 is TGTGCCAGCCGCGGGCCCGGGACAGGCTATACCCAGCATTTT. Translated, it gives CASRGPGTGYTQHF. The full variable domain, in which reference TRBV28 and TRBJ1-5 provide the parts outside the CDR3, is DVKVTQSSRYLVKRTGEKVFLECVQDMDHENMFWYRQDPGLGLRLIYFSYDVKMKEKGDIPEGYSVSREKKERFSLILESASTNQTSMYLCASRGPGTGYTQHFGDGTRLSIL.

The V call is TRBV5-1, the J call TRBJ1-2; 7 nucleotides align to TRBD1. This CDR3 contains 13 residues. The V segment lost 4 bases and the J segment 6 bases; nucleotides outside the gene matches: 6. Germline V gene lookup returns CDR1 SGHRS and CDR2 YFSETQ. In DNA form, the CDR3 reads TGCGCCAGCAGCGAGGGGACAGCCCATGGCTACACCTTC. As protein: CASSEGTAHGYTF.

The chain joins TRBV5-1 to TRBJ1-3; D is possibly TRBD1 (5 bases). Germline V gene sequence: CDR1 SGHRS, CDR2 YFSETQ. The ends were cut back, 5 bases at V and 4 bases at J, with 13 bases in the middle. This CDR3 region has 14 residues. CDR3: CASRAGPEGNTIYF. For the CDR3, the DNA is TGCGCCAGCAGAGCAGGGCCGGAGGGAAACACCATATATTTT.

To note about this clone: Compared with germline, one end of the junction differs, possibly owing to a read error. The V call is TRBV28, the J call TRBJ1-2; perhaps TRBD1 as D (5 bases). The V gene's germline CDR1 is MDHEN and CDR2 SYDVKM. The CDR3 loop spans 16 amino acids. CDR3 DNA: TGTGCCAGCAGTTTATTAGGGAGGTTGGGGGACTATGGCCACACCTTC. Residues: CASSLLGRLGDYGHTF.

V is TRBV7-9 and J is TRBJ1-2; 7 bases are a match to TRBD1. The CDR3 is made up of 15 amino acids. Germline lookup yields CDR1 SEHNR and CDR2 FQNEAQ (reference sequence). The V segment lost 5 bases and the J segment 7 bases; nucleotides outside the gene matches: 13. The CDR3 coding sequence is TGTGCCAGCAGCCCTCTATCCGACAGGGTGGGTGGCTACACCTTC. Translating it yields CASSPLSDRVGGYTF.

The chain has TRBV4-1 and TRBJ2-3; TRBD1 matches 8 bases. This CDR3 is 16 amino acids long. V shed 0 bases, J shed 3 bases, and the junction held 5 bases outside the gene matches. Looked up from germline, CDR1 is MGHRA and CDR2 is YSYEKL. The CDR3 DNA is TGCGCCAGCAGCCAAGACCGGGACAGGTTAACAGATACGCAGTATTTT. It encodes CASSQDRDRLTDTQYF.